Included here is one T cell receptor beta chain sequence, with context. It has no known antigen specificity. No base qualities exist here, and no much larger clone lies one base off it. Library creation used the immunoSEQ multiplex PCR assay. For the multiplex PCR, a mixture combining 60 forward primers for TCR Vbeta segments and 13 reverse primers for TCR Jbeta segments was used. Amplification of the CDR3 region of rearranged TCR beta genes was performed with a multiplex PCR assay on genomic DNA. Amplified TCR beta libraries were sequenced as 87-base-pair reads on the Illumina HiSeq System. The study's own analysis went as follows. A later analysis counted some 74 million unique TCR beta chains across the 550 to 750 repertoires, and some 11 million of these chains were shared by at least two donors. To remove PCR and sequencing errors, raw reads were error-corrected and collapsed into unique sequences using a nearest-neighbor algorithm that merged closely related sequences. CDR3 sequences were aligned to IMGT reference sequences to assign V, D and J gene segments. Each retained sequence needed at least a six-nucleotide match to both a V gene segment and a J gene segment. A rearrangement counted as productive if the CDR3 had no stop codons and remained in frame with V and J, and every other rearrangement counted as non-productive. Following IMGT convention, CDR3 was defined as the stretch from the second conserved V-encoded cysteine to the conserved J-encoded phenylalanine. In an earlier analysis of 500 to 650 of the donors, sequences lacking an unambiguous match to a single V gene segment were excluded. An earlier analysis of under 750 of the donors called V segments functional above 56.7% productive rearrangements and segregating when the between-donor standard deviation exceeded 5%. A statistical classification framework was developed to diagnose cytomegalovirus status using the catalog of TCR beta chain sequences. A later analysis assigned V and J genes by comparing TCR nucleotide sequences with IMGT/GENE-DB human TR gene sequences. Using the TCRdist pipeline, a later analysis assigned CDR3 sequences along with most-parsimonious VDJ recombination scenarios. A later analysis defined each TCR beta chain by its CDR3 amino acid sequence plus V-gene family, and excluded reads lacking a unique V-gene family. In a later analysis, around 650 highly shared, low-generation-probability nucleotide sequences were removed to address suspected cross-contamination and a sequencing artifact. For each public chain, a later analysis derived a clonal expansion index from normalized ranks of inferred template counts within each repertoire. Generation probabilities in a later analysis came from a VDJ recombination model fitted to out-of-frame rearrangements, and those results were checked against IGoR. Hypergeometric tests were used in a later analysis to score TCR-TCR, TCR-HLA and TCR-CMV co-occurrence, with a repertoire-size bias correction applied to the TCR pairs. False discovery rates were estimated in a later analysis by permuting HLA or CMV assignments 20 times. In a later analysis, co-occurring TCRs were grouped with DBSCAN, and TCRdist sequence similarity was added when clustering was performed within HLA-allele-positive subsets. Co-occurrence clustering excluded repertoires with fewer than 30,000 or more than 120,000 public chains, plus five with anomalous nucleotide sharing. Imported from immuneACCESS, the table was reduced by TCRdb to in-frame sequences with V and J called. These copies leave out some clones; in studies compared against another copy, an unresolved V gene accounts for under half, and the cause of the remainder is not known. For V, J and clone size, that table is used; D and trimming come from the DNA. This sample holds 150,000 to 200,000 clones; roughly four fifths were observed only once. The ten largest account for around 4.3% of the sample.

V was cut back by 5 bases and J by 12 bases, leaving a gap of 20 bases between them. The CDR1 and CDR2 encoded by the germline V gene are MDHEN and SYDVKM. Spanning cysteine to phenylalanine, the CDR3 consists of 14 amino acids. CDR3 DNA is the only sequence kept; it has 42 bases, read in frame from the first base. This record comes from a study of cytomegalovirus exposure and HLA in healthy donors (TCRdb year 2017). About the study as a whole: According to an earlier analysis of a few hundred of the donors, 150 million to 200 million T cells yielded 100 million or so unique TCR beta sequences and less than 300 Gb of sequence data. In an earlier analysis of 587 of the donors, high-throughput TCR beta sequencing was used to judge whether each TCR beta V gene segment behaved as functional or pseudogenic. Every repertoire in the discovery cohort had been generated on one and the same sequencing platform. High-throughput TCR immunosequencing, statistical association of individual TCRs with disease status, and machine learning were combined to predict cytomegalovirus infection status. The genetic ancestry cluster associated with self-reported Caucasian donors included 70% to 85% of the roughly 360 genotyped donors. Several DR-DQ haplotypes were handled as single units for association and clustering, since linkage in the cohort was strong. HLA typing covered class I and class II loci at four-digit resolution. Donor age, sex, ethnicity and CMV serostatus were collected together with the repertoire data. A later genetic analysis took genome-wide SNP genotypes for about 65% of the 666 donors and used that subset as a discovery cohort. Rather than drawing on any new phenotypic data, the later analysis identified candidate immune exposures from TCR beta sequences and the way those sequences occurred across donors. Typing coverage varied by locus: 629-630 donors for A, B, C, DRB1 and DQB1; more than 500 for DQA1; approximately 610 for DPA1; roughly 450 for DPB1. The T cell repertoires of several hundred subjects were profiled by immunosequencing and related to cytomegalovirus serostatus. The study aimed to test whether cataloging public T cell receptors could reveal signatures of past pathogen exposure. Roughly 310 gigabases of sequencing data and approximately 80 million unique TCR sequences were included in an early release covering 500 to 750 HLA-typed donors. Among about 400 genotyped donors of the cohort, an average of about 240,000 unique TCR beta nucleotide sequences was sequenced per donor, of which about 20% were non-productive. In addition to the first cohort of hundreds of subjects, a separate validation cohort of 130 or so different subjects was used. To study patterns of TCR occurrence, a later analysis re-analyzed previously published TCR beta repertoires from 700 or so donors and added high-resolution HLA genotyping. General conclusions and limits of the study: A group of highly shared sequence variants was considered likely to be a technical artifact of the sequencing pipeline. An association between a missense DCLRE1C variant and V-gene and J-gene trimming of TCR beta chains was found in a later genetic analysis and replicated in an independent cohort. In an earlier analysis of approximately 590 of the donors, most TCR beta V segments appeared in productive rearrangements about 87% or about 30% of the time, broadly matching IMGT annotations. When HLA alleles, especially DR and DQ, strongly co-occurred, TCR associations were difficult to assign to individual alleles. In both the original and validation cohorts, the classifier was reported to diagnose cytomegalovirus status with high specificity and sensitivity. Three of the identified cytomegalovirus-associated TCR beta chains were confirmed in vitro to be specific for cytomegalovirus antigens. According to a later genetic analysis, donors in an Asian-associated ancestry cluster had fewer N-insertions in productive TCRs than the roughly 660-donor mean. Only TCR beta chains were sequenced in this cohort, and the absence of alpha or paired-chain data limited detectable features. A total of fewer than 200 TCR beta chains were listed by the study as associated with cytomegalovirus. A further reported finding was that TCR beta sequences accurately predicted the HLA-A and HLA-B alleles for most subjects in the first cohort. Roughly uniform sequencing depth across donors was assumed in presence/absence analyses, although this assumption may not hold. In a later analysis, 16,951 TCR beta sequences were associated with specific HLA alleles at a false discovery rate of 0.05. Several of the top co-occurrence clusters appeared to be linked to parvovirus B19, influenza, CMV and Epstein-Barr virus, according to a later analysis. Immune exposure information for the cohort was limited to CMV serostatus. While some public TCRs were present in many individuals, most TCR sequences turned up only very rarely across donors. Some IMGT-functional V segments, including TRBV6-2 and TRBV6-3, could not be distinguished by the 87-base-pair reads and were therefore excluded. Roughly 17 rarely observed V segments, including chromosome 9 orphons, were excluded from the earlier analysis of just under 600 of the donors because counts were too low. In a later analysis, HLA-associated TCR beta chains were found to be more clonally expanded and to have lower generation probabilities than equally common non-associated chains. It was suggested by the authors that the approach could potentially be generalized to other disease states and immunological phenotypes. According to a later analysis, TCR association rates differed among HLA loci, with DRB1 alleles showing the most associated TCRs and HLA-C alleles showing the fewest. A later analysis found that most CMV-associated TCR beta chains appeared HLA-restricted, with HLA associations seemingly driven largely by CMV exposure. Because some donors lacked HLA typing at each locus, the association tests relied only on the typed subset. Correlated functional status among segregating V segments might reflect linkage disequilibrium, but an unknown experimental factor could not be ruled out.

In total, fewer than 750 healthy bone marrow donors made up the cohort. At the time of sampling, every cohort member was nominally healthy, though immune exposures that went unrecorded were likely present. The donor was CMV seropositive and was included in the group of 289 seropositive cohort members. A peripheral blood sample was provided by each donor, and peripheral blood mononuclear cells were used for TCR beta sequencing. Genomic DNA was extracted from the blood cell samples with the Qiagen DNeasy Blood Extraction Kit. Material: PBMCs. The sequence derives from a man in his fifties or sixties in good health and CMV-seropositive. The sequence links TRBV28 to TRBJ2-1, and perhaps TRBD2 as D gene, on 6 matching bases. The bases read TGTGCCAGCAGTGCCACCCTATCTAGCGAAGGGCAGTTCTTC. It encodes CASSATLSSEGQFF.